The entry that follows covers one T cell receptor (beta chain) sequence. The sample originates from a study of blood T cell repertoires in COVID-19. Overall study: Acute and convalescent COVID-19 specimens originated in the United States, Italy and Spain. Sources were T cells, B-cell-depleted T cells, or PBMCs; the material itself was cDNA or gDNA.

The trim removed 4 bases at V and 3 bases at J, leaving 4 bases unmatched. The CDR3 sequence is 14 residues long. Germline lookup yields CDR1 LGHDT and CDR2 YNNKEL (reference sequence). How the authors handled the data: Estimation of nucleated cell counts relied on the amplification of reference gene primers. This table comes from immunoSEQ multiplex PCR, and its TCRdb copy is limited to in-frame clones, with some not included. V and J calls and clone size are as listed in that table; D and trimming were resolved from the DNA. The sample shows around 220,000 clones, 85% to 90% of them seen only once.

Sequencing used peripheral blood. The chain recombines TRBV3-1 (or the pseudogene TRBV3-2) with TRBJ2-3; TRBD1 matches 7 bases. This TCR came from a young man with active or convalescent COVID-19. The CDR3 DNA sequence: TGTGCCAGCAGCCCTAGACAGGGTACAGATACGCAGTATTTT. It is translated as CASSPRQGTDTQYF.